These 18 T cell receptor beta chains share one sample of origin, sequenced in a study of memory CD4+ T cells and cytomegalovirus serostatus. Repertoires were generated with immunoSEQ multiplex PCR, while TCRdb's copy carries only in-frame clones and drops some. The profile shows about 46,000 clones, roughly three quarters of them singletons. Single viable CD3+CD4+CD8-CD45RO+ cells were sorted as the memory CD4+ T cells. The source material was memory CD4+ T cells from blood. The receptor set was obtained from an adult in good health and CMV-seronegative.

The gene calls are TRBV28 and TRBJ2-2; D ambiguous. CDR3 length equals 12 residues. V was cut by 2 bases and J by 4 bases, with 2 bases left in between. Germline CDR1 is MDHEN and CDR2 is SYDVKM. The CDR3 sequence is CASSLSTGELFF. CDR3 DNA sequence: TGTGCCAGCAGTTTAAGCACCGGGGAGCTGTTTTTT.

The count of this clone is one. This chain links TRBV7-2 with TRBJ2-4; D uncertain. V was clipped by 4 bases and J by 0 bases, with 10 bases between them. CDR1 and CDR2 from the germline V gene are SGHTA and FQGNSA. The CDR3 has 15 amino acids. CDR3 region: CASSSQLLAKNIQYF. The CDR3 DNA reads TGTGCCAGCAGCTCCCAGCTGCTAGCCAAAAACATTCAGTACTTC.

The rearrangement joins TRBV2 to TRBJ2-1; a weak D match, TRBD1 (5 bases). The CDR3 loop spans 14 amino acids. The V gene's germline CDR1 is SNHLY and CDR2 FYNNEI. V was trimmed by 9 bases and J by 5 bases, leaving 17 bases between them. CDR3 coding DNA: TGTGCCAGTTCCAGGGAAAATCGTAACAATGAGCAGTTCTTC. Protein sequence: CASSRENRNNEQFF.

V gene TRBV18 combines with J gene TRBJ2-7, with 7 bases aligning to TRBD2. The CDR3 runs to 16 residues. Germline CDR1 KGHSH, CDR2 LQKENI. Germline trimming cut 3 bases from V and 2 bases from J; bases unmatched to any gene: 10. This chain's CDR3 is CASSPNTGTTTYEQYF. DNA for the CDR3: TGTGCCAGCTCACCTAACACCGGGACTACAACCTACGAGCAGTACTTC.

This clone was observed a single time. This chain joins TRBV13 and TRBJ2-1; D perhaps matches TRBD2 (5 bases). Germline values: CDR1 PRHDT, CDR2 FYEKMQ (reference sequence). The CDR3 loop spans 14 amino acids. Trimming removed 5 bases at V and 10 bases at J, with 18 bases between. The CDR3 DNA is TGTGCCAGCAGCCCCCGGACCACCCGACTAGAGCAGTTCTTC. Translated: CASSPRTTRLEQFF. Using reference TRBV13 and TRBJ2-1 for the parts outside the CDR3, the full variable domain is AAGVIQSPRHLIKEKRETATLKCYPIPRHDTVYWYQQGPGQDPQFLISFYEKMQSDKGSIPDRFSAQQFSDYHSELNMSSLELGDSALYFCASSPRTTRLEQFFGPGTRLTVL.

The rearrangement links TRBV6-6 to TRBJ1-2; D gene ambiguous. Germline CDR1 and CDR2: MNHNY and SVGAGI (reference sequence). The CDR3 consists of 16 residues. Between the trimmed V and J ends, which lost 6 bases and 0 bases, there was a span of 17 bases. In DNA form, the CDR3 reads TGTGCCAGCAGCCCCTTGACCGGCATAGCTAACTATGGCTACACCTTC. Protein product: CASSPLTGIANYGYTF.

Written as DNA, the CDR3 is TGCGCCAGCAGCTTGGCGGGCAGGGAGTACGAGCAGTACTTC. As protein: CASSLAGREYEQYF. This chain connects TRBV5-1 to TRBJ2-7; possibly TRBD1 or TRBD2 for D (5 bases each). The germline V gene encodes CDR1 SGHRS and CDR2 YFSETQ. The CDR3 runs to 14 residues. Trimming pared 0 bases from V and 4 bases from J, leaving 11 bases between.

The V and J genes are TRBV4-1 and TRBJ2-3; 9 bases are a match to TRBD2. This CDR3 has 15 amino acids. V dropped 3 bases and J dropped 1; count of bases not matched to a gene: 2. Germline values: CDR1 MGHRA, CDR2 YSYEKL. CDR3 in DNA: TGCGCCAGCAGCCAGGCGGGGGGGCGCACAGATACGCAGTATTTT. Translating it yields CASSQAGGRTDTQYF.

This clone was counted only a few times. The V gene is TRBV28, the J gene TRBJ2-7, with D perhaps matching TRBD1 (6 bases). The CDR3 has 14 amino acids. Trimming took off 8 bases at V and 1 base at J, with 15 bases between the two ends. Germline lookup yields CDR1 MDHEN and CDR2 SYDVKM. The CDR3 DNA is TGTGCCAGCCAGGGGCAGGCGGTTTCCTACGAGCAGTACTTC. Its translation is CASQGQAVSYEQYF.

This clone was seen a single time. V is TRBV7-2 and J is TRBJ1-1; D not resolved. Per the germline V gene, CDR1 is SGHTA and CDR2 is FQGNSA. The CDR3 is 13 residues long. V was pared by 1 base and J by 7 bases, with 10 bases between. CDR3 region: CASSLDMIYEAFF. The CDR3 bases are TGTGCCAGCAGCTTAGATATGATTTATGAAGCTTTCTTT.

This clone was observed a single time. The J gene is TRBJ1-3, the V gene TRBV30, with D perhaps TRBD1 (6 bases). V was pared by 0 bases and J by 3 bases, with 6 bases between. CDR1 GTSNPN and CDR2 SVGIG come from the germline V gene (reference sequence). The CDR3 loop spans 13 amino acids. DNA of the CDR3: TGTGCCTGGAGTGTCAGGGGTGGAAACACCATATATTTT. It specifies CAWSVRGGNTIYF.

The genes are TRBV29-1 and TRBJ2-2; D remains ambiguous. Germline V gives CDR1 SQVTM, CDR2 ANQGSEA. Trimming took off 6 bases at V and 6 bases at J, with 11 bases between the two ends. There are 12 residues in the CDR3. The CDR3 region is CSVYGNPGELFF. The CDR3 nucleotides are TGCAGCGTCTATGGTAATCCCGGGGAGCTGTTTTTT.

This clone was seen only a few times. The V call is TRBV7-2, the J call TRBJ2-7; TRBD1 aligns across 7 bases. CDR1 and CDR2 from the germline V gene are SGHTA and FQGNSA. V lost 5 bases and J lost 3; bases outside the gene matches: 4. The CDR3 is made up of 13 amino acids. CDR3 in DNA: TGTGCCAGCAGCCCGGGACAGCACTACGAGCAGTACTTC. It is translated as CASSPGQHYEQYF.

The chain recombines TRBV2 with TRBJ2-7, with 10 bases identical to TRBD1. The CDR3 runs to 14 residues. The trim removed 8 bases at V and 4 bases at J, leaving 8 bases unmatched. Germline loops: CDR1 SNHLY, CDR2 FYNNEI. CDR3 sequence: CASQDRGLSYEQYF. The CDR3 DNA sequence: TGTGCCAGCCAGGACAGGGGGTTGTCATACGAGCAGTACTTC. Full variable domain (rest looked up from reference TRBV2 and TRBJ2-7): EPEVTQTPSHQVTQMGQEVILRCVPISNHLYFYWYRQILGQKVEFLVSFYNNEISEKSEIFDDQFSVERPDGSNFTLKIRSTKLEDSAMYFCASQDRGLSYEQYFGPGTRLTVT.

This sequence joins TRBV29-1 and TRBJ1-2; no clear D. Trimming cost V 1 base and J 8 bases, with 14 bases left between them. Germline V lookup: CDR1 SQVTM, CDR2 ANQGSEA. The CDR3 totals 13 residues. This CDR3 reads CSVEVWAEGGYTF. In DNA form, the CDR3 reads TGCAGCGTTGAAGTCTGGGCGGAGGGAGGCTACACCTTC.

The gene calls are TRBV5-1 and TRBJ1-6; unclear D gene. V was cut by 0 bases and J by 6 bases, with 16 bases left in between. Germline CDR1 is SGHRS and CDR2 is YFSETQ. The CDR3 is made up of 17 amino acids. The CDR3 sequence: CASSLVGLGNLNSPLHF. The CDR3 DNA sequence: TGCGCCAGCAGCTTGGTAGGTTTAGGGAATCTTAATTCACCCCTCCACTTT.

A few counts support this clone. The CDR3 is CATSRDLGSNEKLFF. DNA for the CDR3: TGTGCCACCAGCAGAGATCTCGGGTCTAATGAAAAACTGTTTTTT. V usage is TRBV15 and J usage is TRBJ1-4, with D hard to call. Germline loops: CDR1 LNHNV, CDR2 YYDKDF (reference sequence). This CDR3 has 15 amino acids. V was cut by 0 bases and J by 3 bases, with 8 bases left in between.

CDR3 sequence (DNA): TGCGCCAGCAGCTTGGCCGGACCGTTACTGGAGACCCAGTACTTC. The encoded protein is CASSLAGPLLETQYF. The chain uses TRBV5-1 and TRBJ2-5, with D hard to call. Germline loops: CDR1 SGHRS, CDR2 YFSETQ. CDR3 size: 15 residues. V lost 0 bases and J lost 5, with 14 bases in between.